The rows below give T cell receptor beta chains drawn from one sample of a study of tumor-infiltrating lymphocytes in localized non-small cell lung cancer. Assay used: immunoSEQ multiplex PCR; TCRdb lists only in-frame clones, some missing. Among roughly 7,000 clones listed, about 80% were seen once. Sample: uninvolved lung tissue not adjacent to the tumor. The receptors originated from a human donor with non-small cell lung cancer. CDR3s leave out the opening cysteine and the closing phenylalanine or tryptophan. Fields, in order: V gene, CDR3 protein.

v_gene: TRBV9; CDR3aa: ASSTSPFRDTEAF
v_gene: TRBV28; CDR3aa: ASSRGGGVGYT
v_gene: TRBV6-5; CDR3aa: ASSREKGTYGYT
v_gene: TRBV14; CDR3aa: ASSQGTANYGYT
v_gene: TRBV7-7; CDR3aa: ASSLAPSAEQY
v_gene: TRBV7-8; CDR3aa: ASRPNPGTGDGNTIY
v_gene: TRBV19; CDR3aa: ASSMVKGTLGQETQY
v_gene: TRBV12-5; CDR3aa: ASGLGRAAYEQY
v_gene: TRBV11-1; CDR3aa: ASSLLSGPNTEAF
v_gene: TRBV5-1; CDR3aa: ASSLVTSGAETQY
v_gene: TRBV6-5; CDR3aa: ASSYPGSYEQY
v_gene: TRBV2; CDR3aa: ASSLGTGGEQF
v_gene: TRBV6-5; CDR3aa: ASSRGDSNEQY
v_gene: TRBV5-4; CDR3aa: ASREQGGSYNEQF
v_gene: TRBV6-1; CDR3aa: ASSDGSEETQY
v_gene: TRBV7-2; CDR3aa: ASSPFPGEGQF
v_gene: TRBV14; CDR3aa: ASSPLGTVAPGELF
v_gene: TRBV30; CDR3aa: AWKVASSTDTQY
v_gene: TRBV18; CDR3aa: ASSPVSGETQY
v_gene: TRBV7-2; CDR3aa: ASSLAGGVEQF
v_gene: TRBV5-4; CDR3aa: ASSPTSGGARNSYNEQF
v_gene: TRBV7-2; CDR3aa: ASSLGHEGGYT
v_gene: TRBV4-3; CDR3aa: ASSPRLGGRNTEAF
v_gene: TRBV6-5; CDR3aa: ASSSRPSGGYEQY
v_gene: TRBV9; CDR3aa: ASSVGGNSGNTIY